One TCR beta chain is described in this entry. In its sample, this clone was seen once. The antigen it binds to is not known. Per-base quality was not reported, and no clone a single base away is much larger than it. This sample is part of a study of blood T cell repertoires in COVID-19 (dated by TCRdb to the early 2020s). As for the study more broadly: The collaborator samples originated in the United States, Italy and Spain and spanned the acute and convalescent phases of COVID-19. The material from the prospective study consisted of cDNA or gDNA derived from T cells, B-cell-depleted T cells, or PBMCs. The repertoires were released in a freely available public database meant as a resource for research on the immune response to SARS-CoV-2. A de-identified subject ID, COVID-19 status, age in years and sex were almost always included in the sample metadata. Samples were obtained from the ongoing ImmuneRACE study (first 160 participants) and from about 1,300 subjects provided by 6 global collaborators. Deeply sampled blood TCRbeta repertoires from subjects exposed to, actively infected with, or recovered from COVID-19 were included in the dataset. HLA class I and class II types, where available, came from metadata supplied by the sample provider rather than from assay-based typing.

TCRbeta CDR3 regions were amplified from genomic DNA by means of the immunoSEQ Assay, a bias-controlled multiplex PCR. Turning to the authors' computational methods: Nucleated cell counts per sample were estimated from amplification of reference gene primers within the assay. To quantify the absolute abundance of each unique TCRbeta CDR3 rearrangement, sequence reads were collapsed and filtered. For each sample, productive Simpson clonality was calculated as the square root of Simpson's diversity index across productive rearrangements. TCRdb re-hosts the immuneACCESS table, in-frame sequences only. Its copies lack some clones; in the studies checked, an unresolved V gene accounts for under half of them, and the cause for the rest is not known. V, J and clone size derive from that table, while D and trimming were established from the DNA sequence. This sample is represented by over 110,000 clones; around nine tenths of them were singletons. In total, the top ten clones hold 1.7% of the sample.

Collaborating institutions collected whole blood in K2EDTA tubes following their own protocols. Collaborator samples were shipped for TCRbeta analysis as frozen whole blood, isolated PBMCs, or DNA extracted from either sample type. What the study reported, not specific to this receptor: How much clinical and demographic metadata was included differed by source and by participant, and the metadata was provided uncurated.

The CDR3, from cysteine to phenylalanine, totals 14 residues. Solely the CDR3 DNA is kept, with 42 bases framed from the first base. The junction carries 6 bases between V and J, which are trimmed by 0 bases and 3 bases respectively. From the germline V gene, CDR1 is LGHNA and CDR2 is YNFKEQ. This TCR came from a woman in her forties or fifties with acute or convalescent COVID-19. The sample taken for sequencing was peripheral blood. Rearrangement joined TRBV4-2 to TRBJ1-3, with a tentative D gene TRBD1 over 6 matching bases. The nucleotides are TGTGCCAGCAGCCAAGACAGGGGTGGAAACACCATATATTTT. The encoded protein is CASSQDRGGNTIYF.